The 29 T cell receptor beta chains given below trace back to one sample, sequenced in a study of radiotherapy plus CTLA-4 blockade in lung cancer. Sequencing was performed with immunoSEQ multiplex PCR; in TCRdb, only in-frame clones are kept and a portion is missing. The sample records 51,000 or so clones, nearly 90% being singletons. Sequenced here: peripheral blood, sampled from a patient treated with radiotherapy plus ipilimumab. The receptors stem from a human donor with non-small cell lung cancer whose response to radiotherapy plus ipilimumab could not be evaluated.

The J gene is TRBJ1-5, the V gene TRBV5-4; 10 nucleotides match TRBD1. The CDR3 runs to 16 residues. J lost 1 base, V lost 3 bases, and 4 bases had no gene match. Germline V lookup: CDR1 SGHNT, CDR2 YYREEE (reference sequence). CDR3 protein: CASSSRQGASNQPQHF. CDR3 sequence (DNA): TGTGCCAGCAGCTCACGACAGGGGGCCAGCAATCAGCCCCAGCATTTT.

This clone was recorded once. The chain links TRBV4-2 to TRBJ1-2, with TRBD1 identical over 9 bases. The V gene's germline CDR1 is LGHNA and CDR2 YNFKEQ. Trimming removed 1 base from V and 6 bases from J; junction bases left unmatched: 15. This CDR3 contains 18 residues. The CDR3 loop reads CASSQAPGQGAWGDGYTF. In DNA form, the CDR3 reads TGTGCCAGCAGCCAAGCACCGGGACAGGGTGCCTGGGGGGATGGCTACACCTTC.

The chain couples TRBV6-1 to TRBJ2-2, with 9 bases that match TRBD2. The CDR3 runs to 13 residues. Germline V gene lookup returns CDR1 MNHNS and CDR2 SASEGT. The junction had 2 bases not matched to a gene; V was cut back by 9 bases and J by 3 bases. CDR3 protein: CASLAGYTGELFF. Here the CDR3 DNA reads TGTGCCAGTCTAGCGGGGTACACCGGGGAGCTGTTTTTT.

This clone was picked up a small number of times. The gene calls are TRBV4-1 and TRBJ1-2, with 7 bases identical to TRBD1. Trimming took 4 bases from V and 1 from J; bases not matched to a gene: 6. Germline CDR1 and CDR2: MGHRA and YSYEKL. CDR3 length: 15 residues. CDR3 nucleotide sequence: TGCGCCAGCAGCCGGTACAGGGGTAGTAACTATGGCTACACCTTC. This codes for CASSRYRGSNYGYTF.

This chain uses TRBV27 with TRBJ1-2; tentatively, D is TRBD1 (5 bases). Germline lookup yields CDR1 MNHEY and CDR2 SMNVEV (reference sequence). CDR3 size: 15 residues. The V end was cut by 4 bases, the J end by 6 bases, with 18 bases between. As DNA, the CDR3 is TGTGCCAGCAGTTGGGGCTCCAGAACCCGAGATGGCTACACCTTC. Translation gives CASSWGSRTRDGYTF.

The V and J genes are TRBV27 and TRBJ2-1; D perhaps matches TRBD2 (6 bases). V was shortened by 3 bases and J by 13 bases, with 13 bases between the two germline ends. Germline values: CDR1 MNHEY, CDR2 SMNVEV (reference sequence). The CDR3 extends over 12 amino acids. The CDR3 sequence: CASSFPGTSQFF. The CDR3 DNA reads TGTGCCAGCAGTTTCCCTGGGACTTCCCAGTTCTTC.

CDR3 coding DNA: TGTGCCAGCAGCTTAGATGGAAGGCAGGGTATCAGGGAGCTGTTTTTT. Its protein is CASSLDGRQGIRELFF. The chain recombines TRBV11-3 with TRBJ2-2; D perhaps matches TRBD1 (5 bases). V gave up 0 bases and J gave up 9 bases, with 17 bases separating them. The CDR3 totals 16 residues. The germline V gene encodes CDR1 SGHNT and CDR2 YENEEA.

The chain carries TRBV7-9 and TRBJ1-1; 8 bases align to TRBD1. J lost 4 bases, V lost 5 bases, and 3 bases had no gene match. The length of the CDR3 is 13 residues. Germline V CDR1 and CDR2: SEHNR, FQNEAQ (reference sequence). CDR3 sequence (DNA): TGTGCCAGCAGCGCGGACAGGGTCACTGAAGCTTTCTTT. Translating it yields CASSADRVTEAFF.

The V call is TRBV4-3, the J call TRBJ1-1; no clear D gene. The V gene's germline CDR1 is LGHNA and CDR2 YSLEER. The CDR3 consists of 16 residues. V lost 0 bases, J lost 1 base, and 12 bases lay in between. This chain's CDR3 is CASSQEALGGNTEAFF. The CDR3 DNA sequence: TGCGCCAGCAGCCAAGAAGCCCTCGGAGGGAACACTGAAGCTTTCTTT.

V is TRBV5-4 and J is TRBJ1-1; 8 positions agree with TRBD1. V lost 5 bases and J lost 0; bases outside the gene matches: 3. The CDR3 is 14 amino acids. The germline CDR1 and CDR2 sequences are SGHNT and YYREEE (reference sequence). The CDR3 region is CASSRGQVNTEAFF. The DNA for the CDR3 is TGTGCCAGCAGTCGGGGACAGGTGAACACTGAAGCTTTCTTT.

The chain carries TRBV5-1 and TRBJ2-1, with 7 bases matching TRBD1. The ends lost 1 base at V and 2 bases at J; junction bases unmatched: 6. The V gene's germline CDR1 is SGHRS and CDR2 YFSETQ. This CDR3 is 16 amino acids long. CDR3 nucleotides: TGCGCCAGCAGCTTGAGAGACAGGGTTGCCTACAATGAGCAGTTCTTC. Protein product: CASSLRDRVAYNEQFF.

CDR3 in DNA: TGTGCCAGCAGCTTACAGGGGGTGTACGAGCAGTACTTC. Encoded protein: CASSLQGVYEQYF. The chain has TRBV5-4 and TRBJ2-7; 8 bases map to TRBD1. V trimming: 2 bases; J trimming: 4 bases; junction bases outside the gene matches: 2. Germline CDR1 SGHNT, CDR2 YYREEE (reference sequence). This CDR3 spans 13 amino acids.

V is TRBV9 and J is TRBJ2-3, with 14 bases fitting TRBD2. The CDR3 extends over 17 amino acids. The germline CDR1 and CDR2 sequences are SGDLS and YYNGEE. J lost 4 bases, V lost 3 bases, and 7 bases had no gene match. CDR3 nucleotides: TGTGCCAGCAGCGCCGCGACTAGCGGGAGGGCTGCAGATACGCAGTATTTT. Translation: CASSAATSGRAADTQYF.

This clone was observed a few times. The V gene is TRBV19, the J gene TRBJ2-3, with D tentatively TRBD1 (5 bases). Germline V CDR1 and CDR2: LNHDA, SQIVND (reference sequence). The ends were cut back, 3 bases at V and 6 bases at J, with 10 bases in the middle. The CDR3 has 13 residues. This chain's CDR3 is CASSIRVLDTQYF. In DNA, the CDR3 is TGTGCCAGTAGTATCAGGGTCTTGGATACGCAGTATTTT.

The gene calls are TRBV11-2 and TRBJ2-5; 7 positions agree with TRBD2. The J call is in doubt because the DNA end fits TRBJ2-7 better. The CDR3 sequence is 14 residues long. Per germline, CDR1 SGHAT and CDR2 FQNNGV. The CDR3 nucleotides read TGTGCCAGCAGCTTAGGCGGACTAGGGAACGAGCAGTACTTC. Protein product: CASSLGGLGNEQYF.

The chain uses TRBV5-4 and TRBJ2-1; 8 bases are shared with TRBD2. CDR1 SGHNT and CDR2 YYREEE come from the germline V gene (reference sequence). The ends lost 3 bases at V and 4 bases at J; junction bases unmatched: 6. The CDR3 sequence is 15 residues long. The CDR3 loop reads CASSSPGGRYNEQFF. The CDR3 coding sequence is TGTGCCAGCAGCTCACCGGGGGGGAGATACAATGAGCAGTTCTTC.

The CDR3 loop reads CASSQGGDSSTEAFF. CDR3 sequence (DNA): TGCGCCAGCAGCCAAGGAGGGGACAGCAGCACTGAAGCTTTCTTT. The chain is built from TRBV4-3 and TRBJ1-1, with 7 nucleotides matching TRBD1. This CDR3 comprises 15 residues. From germline, CDR1 is LGHNA and CDR2 YSLEER. The junction had 6 bases not matched to a gene; V was cut back by 1 base and J by 4 bases.

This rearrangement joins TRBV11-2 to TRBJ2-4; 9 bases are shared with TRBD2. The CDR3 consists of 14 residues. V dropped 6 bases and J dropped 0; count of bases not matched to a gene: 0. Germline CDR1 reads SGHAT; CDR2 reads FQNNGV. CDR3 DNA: TGTGCCAGCAGACTAGCGGGAGCCAAAAACATTCAGTACTTC. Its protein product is CASRLAGAKNIQYF.

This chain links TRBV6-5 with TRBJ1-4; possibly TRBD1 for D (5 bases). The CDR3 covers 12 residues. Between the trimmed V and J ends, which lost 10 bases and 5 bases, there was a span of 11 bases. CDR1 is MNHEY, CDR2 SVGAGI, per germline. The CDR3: CATDSPNEKLFF. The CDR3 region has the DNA TGTGCCACCGACAGCCCAAATGAAAAACTGTTTTTT.

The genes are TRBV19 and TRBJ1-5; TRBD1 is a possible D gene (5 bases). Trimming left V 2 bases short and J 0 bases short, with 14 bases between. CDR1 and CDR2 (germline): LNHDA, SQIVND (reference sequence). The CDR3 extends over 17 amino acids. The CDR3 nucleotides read TGTGCCAGTAGTATAAGGCTGGGACTGTATAGCAATCAGCCCCAGCATTTT. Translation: CASSIRLGLYSNQPQHF.

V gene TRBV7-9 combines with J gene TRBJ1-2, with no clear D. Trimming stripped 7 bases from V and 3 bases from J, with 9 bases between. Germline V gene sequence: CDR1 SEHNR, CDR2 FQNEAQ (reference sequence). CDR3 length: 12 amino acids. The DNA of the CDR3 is TGTGCCAGCACCTTCCAGGACTATGGCTACACCTTC. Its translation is CASTFQDYGYTF.

In DNA form, the CDR3 reads TGTGCCAGCAGCTTGAAGTCCCGGACAGGGGACTATGGCTACACCTTC. This sequence encodes CASSLKSRTGDYGYTF. The rearrangement joins TRBV5-8 to TRBJ1-2, with TRBD1 matching over 9 bases. The CDR3 sequence is 16 residues long. The junction had 7 bases not matched to a gene; V was cut back by 1 base and J by 3 bases. The germline V gene encodes CDR1 SGHTS and CDR2 YDEGEE.

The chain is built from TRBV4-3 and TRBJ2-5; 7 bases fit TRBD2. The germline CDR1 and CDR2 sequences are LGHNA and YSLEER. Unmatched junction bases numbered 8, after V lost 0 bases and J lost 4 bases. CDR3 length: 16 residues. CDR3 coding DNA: TGCGCCAGCAGCCAAGAGGGATCGGGGGGACGAGAGACCCAGTACTTC. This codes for CASSQEGSGGRETQYF.

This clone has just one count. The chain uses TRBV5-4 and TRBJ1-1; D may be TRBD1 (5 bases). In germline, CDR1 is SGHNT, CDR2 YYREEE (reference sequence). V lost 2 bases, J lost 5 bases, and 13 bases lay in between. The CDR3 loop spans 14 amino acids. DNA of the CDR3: TGTGCCAGCAGCTTAGCAGGGTATAATACTGAAGCTTTCTTT. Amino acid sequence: CASSLAGYNTEAFF.

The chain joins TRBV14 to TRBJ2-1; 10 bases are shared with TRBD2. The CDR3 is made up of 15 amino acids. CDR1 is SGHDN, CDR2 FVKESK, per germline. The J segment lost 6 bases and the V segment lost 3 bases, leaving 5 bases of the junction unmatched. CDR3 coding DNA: TGTGCCAGCAGCCACCGGACTAGCGGCCCCAATGAGCAGTTCTTC. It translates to CASSHRTSGPNEQFF.

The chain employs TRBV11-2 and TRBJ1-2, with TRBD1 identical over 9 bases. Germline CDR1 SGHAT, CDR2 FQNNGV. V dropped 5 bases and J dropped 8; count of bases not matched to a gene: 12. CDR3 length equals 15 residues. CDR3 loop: CASSPPGTGSGGYTF. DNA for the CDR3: TGTGCCAGCAGCCCCCCCGGGACAGGGTCGGGAGGCTACACCTTC.

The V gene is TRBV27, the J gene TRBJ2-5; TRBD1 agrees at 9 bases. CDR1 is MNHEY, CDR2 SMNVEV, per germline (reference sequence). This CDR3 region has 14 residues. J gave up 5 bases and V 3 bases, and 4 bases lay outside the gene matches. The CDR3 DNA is TGTGCCAGCAGTTTTACAGGGGGCAGGGAGACCCAGTACTTC. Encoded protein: CASSFTGGRETQYF.

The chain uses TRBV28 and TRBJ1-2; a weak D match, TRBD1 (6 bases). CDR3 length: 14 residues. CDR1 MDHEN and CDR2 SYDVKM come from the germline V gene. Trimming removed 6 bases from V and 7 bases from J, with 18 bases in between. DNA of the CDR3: TGTGCCAGCAGCGCGCACAACAGGGCGGCTGGCTACACCTTC. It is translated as CASSAHNRAAGYTF.

The CDR3 sequence is CASSQGPGTGSYAEAFF. Written as DNA, the CDR3 is TGCGCCAGCAGCCAAGGGCCCGGGACAGGCAGCTATGCTGAAGCTTTCTTT. The chain recombines TRBV4-3 with TRBJ1-1; 8 nucleotides agree with TRBD1. V dropped 1 base and J dropped 6; count of bases not matched to a gene: 13. Germline V CDR1 and CDR2: LGHNA, YSLEER. The CDR3 is 17 residues long.